This T cell receptor beta chain was identified during a study of identical twins. General study points: The models systematically underestimated how much out-of-frame TCR alpha was shared in monozygotic twins.

This clonotype was observed a handful of times. Its target is unknown. CDR1 is SGHTA and CDR2 is FQGNSA in the germline V gene. Trimming pared 2 bases from V and 4 bases from J, leaving 14 bases between. The length of the CDR3 is 15 residues. TCRdb redid the calling of the 5' RACE reads with MiXCR, one entry per CDR3 protein. The sample lists around 1.7 million distinct CDR3 sequences, under 35% seen once, with 0.25% to 0.3% in the top ten. Material: cord blood. The sequence derives from a newborn girl in good health. The genes are TRBV7-2 and TRBJ1-2; TRBD1 might be the D (6 bases). DNA for the CDR3: TGTGCCAGCAGCTTAAACCCCGGACAGAGCTATGGCTACACCTTC. Encoded protein: CASSLNPGQSYGYTF.